This T cell receptor (beta chain) was sequenced in a study of T-cell reconstitution after alpha-beta-depleted transplantation in children. J gave up 8 bases and V 2 bases, and 9 bases lay outside the gene matches. Germline CDR1 MDHEN, CDR2 SYDVKM. The CDR3 is made up of 15 amino acids. This clonotype occurred many times. During its preparation, the TCRbeta library received unique molecular identifiers. MiXCR, run by TCRdb on the PCR reads, gives a single entry per CDR3 protein. The sample includes over 150,000 distinct CDR3 sequences, just over 14% of them seen just once. The sample was PBMCs from the stem cell graft donor, taken from the stem cell graft. This chain links TRBV28 with TRBJ2-3, with 8 positions matching TRBD2. The TCR comes from a human donor who donated a stem cell graft to a child with acute lymphoblastic leukemia. The CDR3 loop is CASSLRGSGSGTQYF. For the CDR3, the DNA is TGTGCCAGCAGTTTACGGGGAAGCGGGAGCGGTACGCAGTATTTT.